This T cell receptor beta chain was sequenced for a study of OX40 agonist ivuxolimab in advanced cancers. A single count supports this clone. Produced via immunoSEQ multiplex PCR; TCRdb's table is partial and in-frame only. The sample includes 45,000 or so clones, 84% of them seen just once. V lost 2 bases, J lost 4 bases, and 11 bases lay in between. CDR3 length: 15 amino acids. Germline CDR1 reads SGHTA; CDR2 reads FQGNSA. The chain combines TRBV7-2 with TRBJ1-4; D gene uncertain. The sequencing here drew on CD4+ or CD8+ T cells sorted from blood, taken in a trial of the OX40 agonist ivuxolimab. The TCR sequence derives from an adult with an advanced solid tumor such as melanoma, head and neck, liver or kidney cancer. This chain's CDR3 is CASSLSAVNNEKLFF. For the CDR3, the DNA is TGTGCCAGCAGCTTATCCGCGGTTAATAATGAAAAACTGTTTTTT.